The 21 T cell receptor beta chains listed next were all sequenced from one sample in a study of human T cells and chemical hapten exposure. TCRdb recomputed calls from the RACE reads with MiXCR, one row per CDR3 protein. There are around 47,000 distinct CDR3 sequences in the sample; roughly 3.5% occur only once, and roughly 5.9% lies in the top ten. Time point noted: healthy volunteer bleed at 6 weeks. The template was total RNA from unfractionated whole blood. The sample taken for sequencing was whole blood. Receptors were obtained from a human donor in good health. Some clones in this sample may be carry-over from other donors' samples.

This clonotype was counted ten times or more. The chain combines TRBV10-3 with TRBJ2-5; D is tentatively TRBD1 or TRBD2 (6 bases each). The germline CDR1 and CDR2 sequences are ENHRY and SYGVKD. There are 12 residues in the CDR3. V was clipped by 4 bases and J by 5 bases, with 8 bases between them. The CDR3 region is CAISGGGETQYF. The CDR3 region has the DNA TGTGCCATCAGTGGAGGGGGGGAGACCCAGTACTTC.

This clonotype has ten or more counts. The V call is TRBV6-5, the J call TRBJ2-1, with D perhaps matching TRBD1 or TRBD2 (6 bases each). The germline CDR1 and CDR2 sequences are MNHEY and SVGAGI. V was trimmed by 5 bases and J by 0 bases, leaving 14 bases between them. This CDR3 region has 16 residues. CDR3 nucleotides: TGTGCCAGCAGTCCTCAGAGGGGGGTCTCCTACAATGAGCAGTTCTTC. Translated: CASSPQRGVSYNEQFF.

This clonotype was counted at least ten times. The rearrangement uses TRBV28 and TRBJ2-6; no firm D call. In germline, CDR1 is MDHEN, CDR2 SYDVKM. Trimming cost V 6 bases and J 0 bases, with 3 bases left between them. The CDR3 consists of 13 residues. DNA for the CDR3: TGTGCCAGCAGCTTCTCTGGGGCCAACGTCCTGACTTTC. Translation gives CASSFSGANVLTF.

This clonotype has at least ten counts. The chain employs TRBV6-6 and TRBJ2-3; unclear D gene. V was trimmed by 4 bases and J by 7 bases, leaving 9 bases between them. There are 12 residues in the CDR3. CDR1 is MNHNY and CDR2 is SVGAGI in the germline V gene (reference sequence). The CDR3 loop is CASSSSQNTQYF. The CDR3, as DNA: TGTGCCAGCAGTTCCAGCCAGAATACGCAGTATTTT.

The chain couples TRBV27 to TRBJ2-1, with D tentatively TRBD1 or TRBD2 (5 bases each). This CDR3 is built from 14 residues. With 4 bases removed from V and 2 bases from J, the gap between germline ends came to 9 bases. Germline V gene sequence: CDR1 MNHEY, CDR2 SMNVEV (reference sequence). CDR3 sequence: CASSSGTPYNEQFF. The CDR3 DNA sequence: TGTGCCAGCAGTTCAGGGACCCCCTACAATGAGCAGTTCTTC.

There are many counts of this clonotype. The CDR3 is CASSLRPGLTNTEAFF. The CDR3 DNA is TGTGCCAGCAGCTTACGGCCGGGGCTGACGAACACTGAAGCTTTCTTT. The rearrangement uses TRBV7-9 and TRBJ1-1, with TRBD1 as a possible D gene (5 bases). The CDR3 totals 16 residues. CDR1 is SEHNR, CDR2 FQNEAQ, per germline (reference sequence). Trimming removed 2 bases at V and 1 base at J, with 14 bases between. The full variable domain, completed using reference TRBV7-9 and TRBJ1-1, is DTGVSQNPRHKITKRGQNVTFRCDPISEHNRLYWYRQTLGQGPEFLTYFQNEAQLEKSRLLSDRFSAERPKGSFSTLEIQRTEQGDSAMYLCASSLRPGLTNTEAFFGQGTRLTVV.

This clonotype was counted many times. At one boundary the junction diverges from the germline segment, which might be a read error. This rearrangement joins TRBV18 to TRBJ1-5; D is perhaps TRBD1 (5 bases). The CDR3 contains 13 residues. In germline, CDR1 is KGHSH, CDR2 LQKENI. DNA for the CDR3: TGTGCCAGTTCACGGGACCTGGGAAAGCCCCAGCATTTT. Protein: CASSRDLGKPQHF.

A few counts support this clonotype. The chain couples TRBV11-1 to TRBJ2-2; the match to TRBD2 covers 10 bases. V lost 0 bases, J lost 2 bases, and 6 bases stayed unmatched. CDR1 is SGHAT, CDR2 FQDESV, per germline (reference sequence). The CDR3 loop spans 18 amino acids. This CDR3 reads CASSLANLAGANTGELFF. The DNA of the CDR3 is TGTGCCAGCAGCTTAGCGAACCTAGCGGGAGCTAACACCGGGGAGCTGTTTTTT.

This clonotype was observed at least ten times. The CDR3 loop reads CASSSGLAGGWTDTQYF. In DNA, the CDR3 is TGTGCCAGCAGTTCCGGACTAGCGGGAGGATGGACAGATACGCAGTATTTT. The V call is TRBV28, the J call TRBJ2-3; 14 bases line up with TRBD2. CDR3 length equals 17 residues. Germline CDR1 and CDR2: MDHEN and SYDVKM. The V and J ends lost 4 bases and 3 bases, in that order; junction bases with no gene match: 6. Together with reference TRBV28 and TRBJ2-3, the CDR3 gives the full variable domain: DVKVTQSSRYLVKRTGEKVFLECVQDMDHENMFWYRQDPGLGLRLIYFSYDVKMKEKGDIPEGYSVSREKKERFSLILESASTNQTSMYLCASSSGLAGGWTDTQYFGPGTRLTVL.

This clonotype was detected many times. The chain recombines TRBV7-2 with TRBJ2-1; perhaps TRBD2 as D (6 bases). The CDR3 is 16 amino acids. V lost 4 bases and J 5 bases, leaving 18 bases between the germline ends. Germline CDR1 SGHTA, CDR2 FQGNSA. The CDR3 spells CASSSYRERGHNEQFF. The CDR3 DNA reads as TGTGCCAGCAGCTCATATCGGGAGAGGGGCCACAATGAGCAGTTCTTC.

This clonotype was found many times. V is TRBV20-1 and J is TRBJ1-2, with D possibly being TRBD1 (6 bases). V was trimmed by 4 bases and J by 4 bases, leaving 22 bases between them. Germline-derived CDR1 and CDR2 are DFQATT and SNEGSKA (reference sequence). The CDR3 consists of 16 residues. The CDR3 DNA is TGCAGTGCTAAGGAAGGTGGGGGCGATCTTAGCTATGGCTACACCTTC. As protein: CSAKEGGGDLSYGYTF.

This clonotype has ten or more counts. The chain links TRBV29-1 to TRBJ1-1; the match to TRBD1 covers 7 bases. After removal of 0 bases from V and 3 bases from J, the junction contained 4 bases not matched to a gene. The CDR3 sequence is 14 residues long. Germline-derived CDR1 and CDR2 are SQVTM and ANQGSEA. The CDR3 region is CSVEDRGAYTEAFF. The CDR3 region has the DNA TGCAGCGTTGAAGACAGGGGGGCTTACACTGAAGCTTTCTTT.

Notes on this clonotype: A junction boundary mismatches the germline segment, possibly from a read error. This sequence joins TRBV7-7 and TRBJ2-6; D unresolved. This CDR3 is 17 amino acids long. Germline CDR1 is SSHAT and CDR2 is FNYEAQ (reference sequence). The CDR3 is CASSPPRHHSGANVLTF. CDR3 sequence (DNA): TGTGCTAGCAGTCCTCCGCGGCACCACTCTGGGGCCAACGTCCTGACTTTC.

The rearrangement links TRBV28 to TRBJ2-7, with TRBD1 identical over 7 bases. The CDR3 covers 15 residues. The germline V gene encodes CDR1 MDHEN and CDR2 SYDVKM. The trim removed 3 bases at V and 0 bases at J, leaving 5 bases unmatched. CDR3 residues: CASSLSGQSSYEQYF. As DNA, the CDR3 is TGTGCCAGCAGTTTGTCGGGACAGTCCTCCTACGAGCAGTACTTC.

The rearrangement links TRBV5-1 to TRBJ1-6; D remains unclear. CDR1 SGHRS and CDR2 YFSETQ come from the germline V gene. The CDR3 runs 13 residues. Trimming removed 1 base at V and 5 bases at J, with 4 bases between. The DNA of the CDR3 is TGCGCCAGCAGCTTGAAAGATAATTCACCCCTCCACTTT. Translation gives CASSLKDNSPLHF.

This chain links TRBV3-1 with TRBJ2-4, with D unresolved. V gave up 0 bases and J gave up 7 bases, with 10 bases separating them. This CDR3 is built from 14 residues. Germline-derived CDR1 and CDR2 are LGHDT and YNNKEL (reference sequence). CDR3 loop: CASSQDLSNNIQYF. CDR3 coding DNA: TGTGCCAGCAGCCAAGATCTTAGTAACAACATTCAGTACTTC.

Concerning this clonotype: This may stem from a read error, because a much larger clone lies one nucleotide away. This chain links TRBV2 with TRBJ2-3; the D gene is possibly TRBD1 (5 bases). Germline lookup yields CDR1 SNHLY and CDR2 FYNNEI. This CDR3 spans 13 amino acids. Trimming removed 10 bases at V and 2 bases at J, with 13 bases between. The DNA for the CDR3 is TGTGCCACCCAGGGAACATTCACAGATACGCAGTATTTT. This codes for CATQGTFTDTQYF.

This clonotype was counted ten times or more. The chain is built from TRBV5-1 and TRBJ1-1, with TRBD1 matching over 8 bases. The V gene's germline CDR1 is SGHRS and CDR2 YFSETQ. After removal of 0 bases from V and 3 bases from J, the junction contained 1 base not matched to a gene. CDR3 length: 14 residues. The CDR3 loop is CASSLDRGDTEAFF. The CDR3 coding sequence is TGCGCCAGCAGCTTGGACAGGGGGGACACTGAAGCTTTCTTT.

This clonotype occurred many times. This chain uses TRBV24-1 with TRBJ2-5, with D possibly being TRBD1 (5 bases). CDR1 KGHDR and CDR2 SFDVKD come from the germline V gene. Between the trimmed V and J ends, which lost 2 bases and 4 bases, there was a span of 13 bases. The CDR3 extends over 15 amino acids. As DNA, the CDR3 is TGTGCCACCAGTGATTCTCGCAGGGCCGGAGAGACCCAGTACTTC. It codes for CATSDSRRAGETQYF.

In its sample, this clonotype was seen a few times. The chain joins TRBV28 to TRBJ2-1, with 10 bases fitting TRBD2. Germline V gives CDR1 MDHEN, CDR2 SYDVKM. After removal of 7 bases from V and 5 bases from J, the junction contained 8 bases not matched to a gene. This CDR3 has 15 amino acids. CDR3 coding DNA: TGTGCCAGCAATAGGGGGACTAGCGTAAACAATGAGCAGTTCTTC. Translation gives CASNRGTSVNNEQFF.

The table lists this clonotype with a few counts. This chain joins TRBV6-1 and TRBJ1-1, with D maybe TRBD1 (5 bases). The V gene lost 4 bases and the J gene lost 6 bases, with 18 bases spanning the gap. Germline CDR1 reads MNHNS; CDR2 reads SASEGT. CDR3 length equals 15 residues. The CDR3 reads CASSGGGKGTAEAFF. The CDR3 coding sequence is TGTGCCAGCAGTGGCGGGGGAAAGGGGACCGCTGAAGCTTTCTTT.